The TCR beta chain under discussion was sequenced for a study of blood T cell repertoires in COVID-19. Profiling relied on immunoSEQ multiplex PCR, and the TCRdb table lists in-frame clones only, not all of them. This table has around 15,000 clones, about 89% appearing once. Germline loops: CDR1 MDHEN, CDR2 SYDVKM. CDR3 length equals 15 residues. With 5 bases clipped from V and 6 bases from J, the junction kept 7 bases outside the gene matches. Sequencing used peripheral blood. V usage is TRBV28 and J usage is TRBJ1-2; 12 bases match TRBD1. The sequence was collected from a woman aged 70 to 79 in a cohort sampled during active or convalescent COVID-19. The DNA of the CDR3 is TGTGCCAGCAGTCTTCGGGGACAGGGGGCCGATGGCTACACCTTC. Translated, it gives CASSLRGQGADGYTF.